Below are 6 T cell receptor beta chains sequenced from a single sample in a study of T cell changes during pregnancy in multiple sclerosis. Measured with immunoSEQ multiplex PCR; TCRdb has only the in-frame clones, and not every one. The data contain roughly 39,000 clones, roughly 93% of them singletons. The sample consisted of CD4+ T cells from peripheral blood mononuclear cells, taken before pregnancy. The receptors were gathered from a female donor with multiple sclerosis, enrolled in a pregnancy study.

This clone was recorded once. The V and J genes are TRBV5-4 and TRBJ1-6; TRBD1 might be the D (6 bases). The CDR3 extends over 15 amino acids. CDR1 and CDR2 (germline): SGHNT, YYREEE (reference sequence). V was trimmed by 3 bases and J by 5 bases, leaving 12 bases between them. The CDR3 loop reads CASSWQTGNNSPLHF. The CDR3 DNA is TGTGCCAGCAGCTGGCAGACAGGAAATAATTCACCCCTCCACTTT.

The CDR3 DNA follows: TGTGCCATCAGTGACCTAGGACAGGGGCCCTCCCAGCAATACGAGCAGTACTTC. Protein sequence: CAISDLGQGPSQQYEQYF. The chain links TRBV10-3 to TRBJ2-7, with 9 positions matching TRBD1. Per germline, CDR1 ENHRY and CDR2 SYGVKD. The CDR3 totals 18 residues. Germline trimming cut 3 bases from V and 4 bases from J; bases unmatched to any gene: 16.

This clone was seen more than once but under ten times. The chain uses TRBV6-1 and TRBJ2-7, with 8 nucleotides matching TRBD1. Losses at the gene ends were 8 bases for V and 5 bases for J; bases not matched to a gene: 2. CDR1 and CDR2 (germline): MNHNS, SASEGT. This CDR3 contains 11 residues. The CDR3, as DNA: TGTGCCAGCGGACAGGGAGACGAGCAGTACTTC. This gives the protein CASGQGDEQYF.

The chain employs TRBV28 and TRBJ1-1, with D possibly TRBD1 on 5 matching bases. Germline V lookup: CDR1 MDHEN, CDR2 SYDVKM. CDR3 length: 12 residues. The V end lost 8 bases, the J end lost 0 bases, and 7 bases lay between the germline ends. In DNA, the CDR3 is TGTGCCAGCCAACAGGTGAACACTGAAGCTTTCTTT. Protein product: CASQQVNTEAFF. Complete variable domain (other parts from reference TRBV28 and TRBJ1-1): DVKVTQSSRYLVKRTGEKVFLECVQDMDHENMFWYRQDPGLGLRLIYFSYDVKMKEKGDIPEGYSVSREKKERFSLILESASTNQTSMYLCASQQVNTEAFFGQGTRLTVV.

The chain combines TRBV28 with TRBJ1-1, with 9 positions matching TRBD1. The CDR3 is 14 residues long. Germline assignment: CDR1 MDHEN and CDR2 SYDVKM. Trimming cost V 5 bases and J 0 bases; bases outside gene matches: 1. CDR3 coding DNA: TGTGCCAGCAGTCGGACAGGGGTGAACACTGAAGCTTTCTTT. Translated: CASSRTGVNTEAFF.

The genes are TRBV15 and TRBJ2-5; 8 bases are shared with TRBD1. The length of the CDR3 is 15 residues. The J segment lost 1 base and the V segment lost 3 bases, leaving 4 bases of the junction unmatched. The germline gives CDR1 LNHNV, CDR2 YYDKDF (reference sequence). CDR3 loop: CATSRTGDIQETQYF. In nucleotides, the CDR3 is TGTGCCACCAGCAGGACAGGGGACATCCAAGAGACCCAGTACTTC.